One sample yielded the 2 T cell receptor beta chains listed below, sequenced in a study of T cell changes during pregnancy in multiple sclerosis. Libraries were prepared by immunoSEQ multiplex PCR; TCRdb keeps only in-frame clonotypes and omits some of them. Found here are tens of thousands of clones, roughly 87% of them singletons; the top ten hold 7% to 8%. The material was CD8+ T cells from peripheral blood mononuclear cells, obtained after pregnancy. The origin of the receptors is a female donor with multiple sclerosis, enrolled in a pregnancy study.

The chain joins TRBV4-1 to TRBJ2-7; unclear D gene. Germline values: CDR1 MGHRA, CDR2 YSYEKL. The CDR3 runs 14 residues. V was shortened by 0 bases and J by 2 bases, with 8 bases between the two germline ends. CDR3 in amino acids: CASSQEPQTYEQYF. In nucleotides, the CDR3 is TGCGCCAGCAGCCAAGAGCCACAAACCTACGAGCAGTACTTC.

Judged by abundance, this clone is medium-sized (0.01 to 0.1%). The chain links TRBV7-3 to TRBJ1-1; a possible D gene is TRBD1 (6 bases). The CDR3 covers 14 residues. CDR1 is SGHTA, CDR2 FQGTGA, per germline. Trimming took off 5 bases at V and 4 bases at J, with 14 bases between the two ends. Here the CDR3 DNA reads TGTGCCAGCAGCCCCGGTCTGGGGGCCACTGAAGCTTTCTTT. This encodes CASSPGLGATEAFF.